These 6 T cell receptor beta chains share one sample of origin, sequenced in a study of T-cell reconstitution after alpha-beta-depleted transplantation in children. Library preparation (for TCRbeta) was performed with unique molecular identifiers. From the PCR reads, TCRdb called clonotypes with MiXCR, one entry per CDR3 protein. The table shows around 490,000 distinct CDR3 sequences, with 9.5% to 12% occurring only once. The sequencing used PBMCs, mostly from graft donor cells, collected 180 days after TCRalphabeta/CD19-depleted stem cell transplant. These receptors were taken from a female patient aged 2 to 10 who had a stem cell transplant for aplastic anemia, so the T cells may come from the graft donor.

This clonotype has just a few counts. The V call is TRBV25-1, the J call TRBJ1-1; a possible D gene is TRBD1 (6 bases). Germline V CDR1 and CDR2: MGHDK, SYGVNS. V was pared by 9 bases and J by 0 bases, with 14 bases between. This CDR3 contains 14 residues. The CDR3 protein is CARAGAPMNTEAFF. CDR3 nucleotide sequence: TGTGCCAGGGCAGGGGCCCCGATGAACACTGAAGCTTTCTTT.

V and J are TRBV6-5 and TRBJ2-1; 8 nucleotides agree with TRBD2. Germline V gene sequence: CDR1 MNHEY, CDR2 SVGAGI. This CDR3 contains 16 residues. V was clipped by 0 bases and J by 6 bases; unmatched bases: 7. CDR3 in amino acids: CASSYSSREGGNEQFF. CDR3 DNA sequence: TGTGCCAGCAGTTACTCGTCCCGGGAGGGCGGCAATGAGCAGTTCTTC.

The chain combines TRBV7-2 with TRBJ2-5; no clear D gene. Trimming stripped 4 bases from V and 1 base from J, with 10 bases between. CDR3 length: 14 amino acids. CDR1 is SGHTA and CDR2 is FQGNSA in the germline V gene. Here the CDR3 DNA reads TGTGCCAGCAGCTCCTGGACCTTCCAAGAGACCCAGTACTTC. Its translation: CASSSWTFQETQYF.

The chain uses TRBV7-8 and TRBJ1-5, with a weak D call TRBD1 (5 bases). The CDR3 loop spans 14 amino acids. V was trimmed by 6 bases and J by 6 bases, leaving 15 bases between them. Germline values: CDR1 SGHVS, CDR2 FQNEAQ. The CDR3 here is CASRKDSNAQPQHF. The CDR3 DNA sequence: TGTGCCAGCAGGAAAGACAGTAACGCTCAGCCCCAGCATTTT.

This clonotype has only a few counts. V usage is TRBV10-3 and J usage is TRBJ1-6, with D tentatively TRBD1 (6 bases). Deletions cut 6 bases from V and 8 bases from J, with 17 bases between. Germline CDR1 reads ENHRY; CDR2 reads SYGVKD. The CDR3 loop spans 15 amino acids. The CDR3 protein is CAISSNRGGDSPLHF. The DNA of the CDR3 is TGTGCCATCAGCTCAAATAGGGGGGGCGATTCACCCCTCCACTTT.

This chain uses TRBV9 with TRBJ2-3, with TRBD2 matching over 11 bases. The trim removed 0 bases at V and 3 bases at J, leaving 9 bases unmatched. The length of the CDR3 is 18 residues. The germline gives CDR1 SGDLS, CDR2 YYNGEE. The CDR3 protein is CASSVEGLAVVPTDTQYF. The CDR3 bases are TGTGCCAGCAGCGTAGAGGGACTAGCGGTGGTACCTACAGATACGCAGTATTTT.